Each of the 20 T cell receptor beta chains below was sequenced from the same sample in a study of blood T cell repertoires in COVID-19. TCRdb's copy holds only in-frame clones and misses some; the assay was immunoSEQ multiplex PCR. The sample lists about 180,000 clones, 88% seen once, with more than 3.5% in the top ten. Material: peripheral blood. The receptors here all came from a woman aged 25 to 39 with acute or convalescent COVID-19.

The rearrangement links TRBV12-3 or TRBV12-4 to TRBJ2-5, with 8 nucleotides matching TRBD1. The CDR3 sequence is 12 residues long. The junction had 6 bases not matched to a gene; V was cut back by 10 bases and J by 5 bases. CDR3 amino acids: CATGTGEETQYF. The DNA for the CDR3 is TGTGCCACCGGGACAGGAGAGGAGACCCAGTACTTC.

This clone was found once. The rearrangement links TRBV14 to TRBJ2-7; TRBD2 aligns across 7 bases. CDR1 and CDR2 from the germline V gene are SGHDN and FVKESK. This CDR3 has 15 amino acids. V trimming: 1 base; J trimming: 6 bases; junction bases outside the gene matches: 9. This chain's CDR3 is CASSQVWAGVAEQYF. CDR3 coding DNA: TGTGCCAGCAGCCAAGTATGGGCGGGAGTCGCCGAGCAGTACTTC. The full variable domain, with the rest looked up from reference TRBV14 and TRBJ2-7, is EAGVTQFPSHSVIEKGQTVTLRCDPISGHDNLYWYRRVMGKEIKFLLHFVKESKQDESGMPNNRFLAERTGGTYSTLKVQPAELEDSGVYFCASSQVWAGVAEQYFGPGTRLTVT.

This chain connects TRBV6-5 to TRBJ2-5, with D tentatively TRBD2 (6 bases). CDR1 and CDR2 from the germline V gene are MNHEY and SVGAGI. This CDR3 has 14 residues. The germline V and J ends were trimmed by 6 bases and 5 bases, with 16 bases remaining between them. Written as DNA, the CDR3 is TGTGCCAGCAGAACCGGGACTCCCCTGGAGACCCAGTACTTC. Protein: CASRTGTPLETQYF.

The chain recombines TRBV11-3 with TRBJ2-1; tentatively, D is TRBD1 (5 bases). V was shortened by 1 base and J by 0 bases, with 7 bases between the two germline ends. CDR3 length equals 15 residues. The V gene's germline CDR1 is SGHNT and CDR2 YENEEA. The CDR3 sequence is CASSLGGLSYNEQFF. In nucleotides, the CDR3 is TGTGCCAGCAGCTTAGGGGGCCTCTCCTACAATGAGCAGTTCTTC.

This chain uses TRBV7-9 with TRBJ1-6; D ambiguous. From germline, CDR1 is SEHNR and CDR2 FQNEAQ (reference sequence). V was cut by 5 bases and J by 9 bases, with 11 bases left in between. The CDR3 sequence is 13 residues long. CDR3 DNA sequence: TGTGCCAGCAGCCCCGCGGGCGGTTCACCCCTCCACTTT. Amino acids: CASSPAGGSPLHF. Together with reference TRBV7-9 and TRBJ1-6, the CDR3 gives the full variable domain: DTGVSQNPRHKITKRGQNVTFRCDPISEHNRLYWYRQTLGQGPEFLTYFQNEAQLEKSRLLSDRFSAERPKGSFSTLEIQRTEQGDSAMYLCASSPAGGSPLHFGNGTRLTVT.

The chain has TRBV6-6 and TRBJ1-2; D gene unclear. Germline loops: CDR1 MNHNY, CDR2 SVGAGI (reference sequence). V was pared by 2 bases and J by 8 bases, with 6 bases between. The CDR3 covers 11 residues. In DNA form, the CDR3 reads TGTGCCAGCAGTTACGTTGGCGGCTACACCTTC. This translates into CASSYVGGYTF.

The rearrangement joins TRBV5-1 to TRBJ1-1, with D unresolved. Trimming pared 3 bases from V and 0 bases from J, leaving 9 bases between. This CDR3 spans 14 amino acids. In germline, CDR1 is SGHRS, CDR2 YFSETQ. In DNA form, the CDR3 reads TGCGCCAGCAGCTCAGAGACTTTGAACACTGAAGCTTTCTTT. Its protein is CASSSETLNTEAFF.

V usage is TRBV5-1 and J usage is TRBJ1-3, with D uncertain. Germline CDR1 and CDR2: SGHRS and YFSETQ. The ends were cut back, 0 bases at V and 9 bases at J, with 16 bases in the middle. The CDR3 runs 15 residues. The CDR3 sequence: CASSLGAALPTTIYF. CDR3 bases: TGCGCCAGCAGCTTGGGAGCGGCCCTCCCGACCACCATATATTTT.

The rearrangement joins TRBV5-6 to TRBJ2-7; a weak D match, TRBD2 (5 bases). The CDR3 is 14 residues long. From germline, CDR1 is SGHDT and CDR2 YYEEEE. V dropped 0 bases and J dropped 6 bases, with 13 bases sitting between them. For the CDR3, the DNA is TGTGCCAGCAGCTTGGGGAGGTTTGCCTCCGAGCAGTACTTC. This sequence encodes CASSLGRFASEQYF.

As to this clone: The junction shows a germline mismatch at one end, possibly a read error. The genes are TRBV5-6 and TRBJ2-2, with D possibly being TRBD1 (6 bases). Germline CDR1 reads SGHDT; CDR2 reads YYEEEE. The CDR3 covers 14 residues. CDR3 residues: CASSFGTPTRELFF. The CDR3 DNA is TGTGCCAGCAGCTTCGGGACACCCACCCGGGAGCTGTTTTTT.

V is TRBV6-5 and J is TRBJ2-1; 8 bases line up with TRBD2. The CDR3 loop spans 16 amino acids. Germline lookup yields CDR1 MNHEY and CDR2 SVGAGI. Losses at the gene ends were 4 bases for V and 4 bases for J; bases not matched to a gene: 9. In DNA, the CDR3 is TGTGCCAGCAGTTCCACCGGGACTAGGGTATACAATGAGCAGTTCTTC. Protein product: CASSSTGTRVYNEQFF.

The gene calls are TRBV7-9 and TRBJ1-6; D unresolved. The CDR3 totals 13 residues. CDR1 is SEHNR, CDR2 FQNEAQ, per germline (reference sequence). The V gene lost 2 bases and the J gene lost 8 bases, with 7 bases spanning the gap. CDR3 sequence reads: CASSLTEYSPLHF. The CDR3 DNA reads TGTGCCAGCAGCTTAACTGAATATTCACCCCTCCACTTT.

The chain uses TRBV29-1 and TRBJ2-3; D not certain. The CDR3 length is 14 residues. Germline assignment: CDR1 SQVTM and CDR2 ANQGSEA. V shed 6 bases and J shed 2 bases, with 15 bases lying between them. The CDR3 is CSVENGLLTDTQYF. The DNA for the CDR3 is TGCAGCGTCGAGAACGGGTTACTCACAGATACGCAGTATTTT.

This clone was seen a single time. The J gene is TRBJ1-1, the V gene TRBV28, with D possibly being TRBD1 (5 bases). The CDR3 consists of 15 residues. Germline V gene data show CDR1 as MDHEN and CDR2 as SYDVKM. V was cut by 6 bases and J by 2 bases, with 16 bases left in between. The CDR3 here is CASRRSEGVNTEAFF. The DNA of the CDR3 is TGTGCCAGCAGGAGGTCAGAAGGGGTAAACACTGAAGCTTTCTTT.

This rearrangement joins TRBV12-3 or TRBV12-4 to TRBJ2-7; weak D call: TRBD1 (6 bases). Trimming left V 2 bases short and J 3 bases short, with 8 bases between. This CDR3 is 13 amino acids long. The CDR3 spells CASSLWTDYEQYF. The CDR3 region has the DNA TGTGCCAGCAGTTTATGGACAGACTACGAGCAGTACTTC.

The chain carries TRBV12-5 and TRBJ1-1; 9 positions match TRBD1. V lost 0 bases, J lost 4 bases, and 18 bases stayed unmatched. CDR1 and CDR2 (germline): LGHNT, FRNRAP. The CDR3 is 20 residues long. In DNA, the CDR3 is TGTGCTAGTGGTTTGGTGATATACGGACAGGGGCTTTCCATGCGCACTGAAGCTTTCTTT. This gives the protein CASGLVIYGQGLSMRTEAFF. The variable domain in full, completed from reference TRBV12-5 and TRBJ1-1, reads DARVTQTPRHKVTEMGQEVTMRCQPILGHNTVFWYRQTMMQGLELLAYFRNRAPLDDSGMPKDRFSAEMPDATLATLKIQPSEPRDSAVYFCASGLVIYGQGLSMRTEAFFGQGTRLTVV.

In nucleotides, the CDR3 is TGTGCCAGCAGCTTAAGACAGGCGGGGGCCTACGAGCAGTACTTC. It yields the protein CASSLRQAGAYEQYF. The V and J genes are TRBV5-4 and TRBJ2-7; D possibly corresponds to TRBD2 (7 bases). Germline CDR1 and CDR2: SGHNT and YYREEE (reference sequence). The CDR3 has 15 residues. Trimming shortened V by 2 bases and J by 2 bases, and 14 bases separated the two germline ends.

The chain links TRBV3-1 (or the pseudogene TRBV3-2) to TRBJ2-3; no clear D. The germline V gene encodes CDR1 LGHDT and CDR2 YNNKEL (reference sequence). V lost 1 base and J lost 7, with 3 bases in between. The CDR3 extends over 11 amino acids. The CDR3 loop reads CASSQANTQYF. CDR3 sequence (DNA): TGTGCCAGCAGCCAAGCTAATACGCAGTATTTT.

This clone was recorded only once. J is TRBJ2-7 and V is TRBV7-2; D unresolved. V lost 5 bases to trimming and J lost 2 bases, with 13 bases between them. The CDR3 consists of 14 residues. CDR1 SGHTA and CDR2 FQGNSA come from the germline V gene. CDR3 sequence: CASSQSSRTYEQYF. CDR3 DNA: TGTGCCAGCAGCCAATCGAGCCGAACCTACGAGCAGTACTTC. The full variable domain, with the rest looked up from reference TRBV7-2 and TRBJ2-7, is GAGVSQSPSNKVTEKGKDVELRCDPISGHTALYWYRQSLGQGLEFLIYFQGNSAPDKSGLPSDRFSAERTGGSVSTLTIQRTQQEDSAVYLCASSQSSRTYEQYFGPGTRLTVT.

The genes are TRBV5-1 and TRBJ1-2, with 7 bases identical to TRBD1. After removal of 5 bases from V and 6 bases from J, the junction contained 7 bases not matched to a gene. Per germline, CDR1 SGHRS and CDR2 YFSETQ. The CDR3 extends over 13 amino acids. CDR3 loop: CASRVGQADGYTF. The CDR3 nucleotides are TGCGCCAGCAGGGTTGGACAGGCGGATGGCTACACCTTC. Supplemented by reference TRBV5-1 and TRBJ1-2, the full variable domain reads KAGVTQTPRYLIKTRGQQVTLSCSPISGHRSVSWYQQTPGQGLQFLFEYFSETQRNKGNFPGRFSGRQFSNSRSEMNVSTLELGDSALYLCASRVGQADGYTFGSGTRLTVV.